The next 5 T cell receptor beta chains were all read from a single sample in a study of CD8 T cells in Susac syndrome. Reverse transcription of roughly 0.45 to 1 ug RNA used random hexamers. Using its own MiXCR run on the immunoSEQ multiplex PCR reads, TCRdb lists one record per CDR3 protein. Here the sample spans 250,000 or so distinct CDR3 sequences, roughly 93% being singletons. Sequencing was done on a sample of CD4+ T cells from PBMCs. These receptors came from a human donor with multiple sclerosis.

This rearrangement joins TRBV14 to TRBJ1-2, with 8 bases lining up with TRBD1. The length of the CDR3 is 12 residues. Germline assignment: CDR1 SGHDN and CDR2 FVKESK. V shed 4 bases, J shed 8 bases, and the junction held 3 bases outside the gene matches. This CDR3 is CASSPRGPGYTF. The CDR3 bases are TGTGCCAGCAGCCCCAGGGGGCCCGGCTACACCTTC.

The chain links TRBV4-2 to TRBJ2-1; D is unresolved. Germline V lookup: CDR1 LGHNA, CDR2 YNFKEQ. Trimming took off 0 bases at V and 8 bases at J, with 8 bases between the two ends. The CDR3 contains 13 residues. CDR3 region: CASSQDLLHEQFF. DNA for the CDR3: TGTGCCAGCAGCCAAGATCTTCTGCATGAGCAGTTCTTC.

The chain links TRBV12-3 or TRBV12-4 to TRBJ2-2; no clear D. CDR3 length: 14 residues. V shed 7 bases and J shed 2 bases, with 11 bases lying between them. The CDR3 region has the DNA TGTGCCAGCAACGGCGGCTATAACACCGGGGAGCTGTTTTTT. It translates to CASNGGYNTGELFF.

This clonotype has just a few counts. The chain employs TRBV5-1 and TRBJ1-5, with 8 bases lining up with TRBD1. The CDR3 extends over 14 amino acids. After removal of 0 bases from V and 5 bases from J, the junction contained 1 base not matched to a gene. Germline CDR1 and CDR2: SGHRS and YFSETQ. CDR3 bases: TGCGCCAGCAGCTTGGGGGGACAGGATCAGCCCCAGCATTTT. It encodes CASSLGGQDQPQHF.

The chain carries TRBV12-3 or TRBV12-4 and TRBJ2-7; 7 positions agree with TRBD2. Trimming at V came to 1 base and at J to 2 bases, leaving 11 bases not matched to a gene. The CDR3 loop spans 17 amino acids. The CDR3 nucleotides are TGTGCCAGCAGTTTAGTCCAGCGGGGAATAACTACCTACGAGCAGTACTTC. It yields the protein CASSLVQRGITTYEQYF.